This T cell receptor beta chain appears in the sequencing data of a study of siplizumab effects on memory and regulatory T cells. Broader study findings: Alloreactive sequences tracing back to unstimulated CD4+ memory cells fell significantly with siplizumab. It was not possible to assign a naive or memory phenotype to roughly 80-96% of proliferating CD4+ or CD8+ clones. Suppression by proliferating Tregs derived from siplizumab cultures was not verified. The study found that mappable alloreactive CD4+ clones averaged nearly 70% Treg-derived with siplizumab and 25% to 30% in controls.

With V trimmed by 3 bases and J by 4 bases, 6 bases remained unmatched. This CDR3 spans 16 amino acids. The germline V gene encodes CDR1 MGHRA and CDR2 YSYEKL. The count of this clone is one. Its specificity is not known. Repertoires were generated with immunoSEQ multiplex PCR, while TCRdb's copy carries only in-frame clones and drops some. The sample has tens of thousands of clones, approximately 95% seen once. The source material was non-Treg CD4+ T cells sorted from blood. This chain uses TRBV4-1 with TRBJ2-2; 9 bases map to TRBD1. The sequence derives from a human donor in good health. The CDR3 DNA is TGCGCCAGCAGCCAGGGACCGGGACAGGGCACCGGGGAGCTGTTTTTT. Encoded protein: CASSQGPGQGTGELFF.